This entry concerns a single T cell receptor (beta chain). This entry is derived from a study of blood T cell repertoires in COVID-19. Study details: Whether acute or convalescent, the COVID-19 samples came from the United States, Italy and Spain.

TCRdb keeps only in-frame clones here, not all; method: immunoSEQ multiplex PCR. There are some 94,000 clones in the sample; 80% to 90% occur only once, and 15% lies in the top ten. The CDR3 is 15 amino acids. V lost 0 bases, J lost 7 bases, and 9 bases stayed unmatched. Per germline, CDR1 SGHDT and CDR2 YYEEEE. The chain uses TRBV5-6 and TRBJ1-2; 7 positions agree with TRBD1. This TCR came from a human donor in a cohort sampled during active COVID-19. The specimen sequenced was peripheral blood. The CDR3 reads CASSLVVGGFRGYTF. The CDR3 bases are TGTGCCAGCAGCTTGGTGGTAGGGGGCTTCCGTGGCTACACCTTC.